This TCR beta chain was retrieved from a study of T cells after yellow fever vaccination. Findings and limits, study-wide: Weaker in magnitude, the secondary response showed a faster peak on day 5 versus 15. Boosting was followed by the reappearance of most primary-vaccination clones (roughly 95% CD4, around 86% CD8).

This clonotype showed up just a few times. The antigen remains undetermined. The CDR3 is 18 residues long. In germline, CDR1 is SGHRS, CDR2 YFSETQ. V was clipped by 2 bases and J by 0 bases, with 20 bases between them. TCR cDNA, made by 5'RACE template switching, carried an added universal primer site and UMIs. One entry per CDR3 protein, called by TCRdb with MiXCR from the 5' RACE reads. The sample includes some 120,000 distinct CDR3 sequences, roughly 15% of them seen just once. This receptor was identified in a man aged 18 to 29 who received the YFV17D yellow fever vaccine. The J gene is TRBJ1-1, the V gene TRBV5-1; D gene ambiguous. Sequences were derived from CD8+ T cells sorted from PBMCs, sampled 5 days after the yellow fever booster vaccination. This chain's CDR3 is CASSFGTALTRMNTEAFF. The CDR3 DNA follows: TGCGCCAGCAGCTTCGGTACAGCACTAACCCGGATGAACACTGAAGCTTTCTTT.